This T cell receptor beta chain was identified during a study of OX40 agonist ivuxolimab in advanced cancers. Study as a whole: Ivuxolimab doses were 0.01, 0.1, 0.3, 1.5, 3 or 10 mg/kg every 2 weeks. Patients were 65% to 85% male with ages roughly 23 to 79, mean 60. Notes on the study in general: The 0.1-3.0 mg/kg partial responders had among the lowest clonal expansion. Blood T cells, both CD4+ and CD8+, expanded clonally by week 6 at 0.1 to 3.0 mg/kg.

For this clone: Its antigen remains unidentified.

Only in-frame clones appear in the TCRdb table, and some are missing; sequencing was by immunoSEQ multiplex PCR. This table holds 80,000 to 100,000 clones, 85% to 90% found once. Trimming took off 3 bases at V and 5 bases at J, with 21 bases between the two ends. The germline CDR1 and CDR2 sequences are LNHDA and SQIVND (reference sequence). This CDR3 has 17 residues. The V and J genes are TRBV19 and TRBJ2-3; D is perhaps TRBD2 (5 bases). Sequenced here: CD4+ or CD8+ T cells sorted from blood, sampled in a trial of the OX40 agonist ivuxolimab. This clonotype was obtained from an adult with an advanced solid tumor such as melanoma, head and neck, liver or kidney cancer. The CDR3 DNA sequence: TGTGCCAGTAGTATCCCGATCGGCACTCAAGGAGGAGATACGCAGTATTTT. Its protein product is CASSIPIGTQGGDTQYF.